A single sample gave rise to the 10 T cell receptor beta chains below, sequenced in a study of blood T cell repertoires in COVID-19. Repertoires were generated with immunoSEQ multiplex PCR, while TCRdb's copy carries only in-frame clones and drops some. The repertoire includes under 350,000 clones, around nine tenths of them detected once, and roughly 2.2% sits in the top ten. The sample was peripheral blood. All receptors come from a man aged 45 to 65 with acute or convalescent COVID-19.

The chain combines TRBV29-1 with TRBJ1-1; no firm D call. The CDR3 is 14 residues long. CDR1 and CDR2 from the germline V gene are SQVTM and ANQGSEA. V shed 5 bases and J shed 4 bases, with 17 bases lying between them. Here the CDR3 DNA reads TGCAGCGTTCAACAAATAAGGGAGGGCACTGAAGCTTTCTTT. Its protein product is CSVQQIREGTEAFF.

The chain combines TRBV5-1 with TRBJ1-2; perhaps TRBD1 as D (6 bases). The CDR3 extends over 14 amino acids. Germline lookup yields CDR1 SGHRS and CDR2 YFSETQ. V was trimmed by 0 bases and J by 3 bases, leaving 9 bases between them. The CDR3: CASSLVRTDYGYTF. CDR3 DNA: TGCGCCAGCAGCTTGGTTCGGACAGACTATGGCTACACCTTC.

This clone was picked up a small number of times. The V gene is TRBV5-1, the J gene TRBJ1-4, with 9 bases matching TRBD1. The CDR3 loop spans 16 amino acids. Germline CDR1 SGHRS, CDR2 YFSETQ. V gave up 2 bases and J gave up 6 bases; unmatched junction bases: 8. In DNA, the CDR3 is TGCGCCAGCAGCTTCGGGACAGGGAAGACGGATGAAAAACTGTTTTTT. Encoded protein: CASSFGTGKTDEKLFF.

CDR3 in amino acids: CASSATVLAGAGELFF. In DNA, the CDR3 is TGTGCCAGCAGTGCTACTGTACTAGCGGGGGCCGGGGAGCTGTTTTTT. The chain combines TRBV6-1 with TRBJ2-2, with 11 bases that match TRBD2. The CDR3 has 16 amino acids. CDR1 is MNHNS and CDR2 is SASEGT in the germline V gene. V lost 4 bases to trimming and J lost 6 bases; unmatched junction nucleotides: 7.

The chain employs TRBV10-2 and TRBJ2-1, with D unclear. V was trimmed by 10 bases and J by 2 bases, leaving 12 bases between them. The CDR3 is made up of 13 amino acids. Per the germline V gene, CDR1 is WSHSY and CDR2 is SAAADI. The CDR3 is CATTPTAYNEQFF. The CDR3 DNA sequence: TGCGCCACCACCCCTACAGCCTACAATGAGCAGTTCTTC.

This chain uses TRBV18 with TRBJ2-5, with D perhaps TRBD1 (5 bases). The CDR3 has 13 amino acids. Germline assignment: CDR1 KGHSH and CDR2 LQKENI. Trimming shortened V by 5 bases and J by 0 bases, and 7 bases separated the two germline ends. The CDR3, as DNA: TGTGCCAGCTCAATCAGGGACCAAGAGACCCAGTACTTC. It yields the protein CASSIRDQETQYF. Using reference TRBV18 and TRBJ2-5 for the parts outside the CDR3, the full variable domain is NAGVMQNPRHLVRRRGQEARLRCSPMKGHSHVYWYRQLPEEGLKFMVYLQKENIIDESGMPKERFSAEFPKEGPSILRIQQVVRGDSAAYFCASSIRDQETQYFGPGTRLLVL.

This clone showed up just a few times. The J gene is TRBJ2-6, the V gene TRBV27, with D unresolved. The CDR3 has 13 residues. V gave up 7 bases and J gave up 3 bases, with 7 bases separating them. CDR1 is MNHEY and CDR2 is SMNVEV in the germline V gene (reference sequence). CDR3 nucleotide sequence: TGTGCCAGCACCCCCAGTGGGGCCAACGTCCTGACTTTC. Protein sequence: CASTPSGANVLTF.

The chain combines TRBV27 with TRBJ2-7; 12 bases map to TRBD2. CDR3 length: 16 residues. Germline V gives CDR1 MNHEY, CDR2 SMNVEV (reference sequence). V trimming: 4 bases; J trimming: 5 bases; junction bases outside the gene matches: 9. The DNA for the CDR3 is TGTGCCAGCAGTTCACCTTTCCTAGCGGGGGGGAACGAGCAGTACTTC. Its translation: CASSSPFLAGGNEQYF.

The chain carries TRBV5-1 and TRBJ2-7, with D tentatively TRBD2 (7 bases). Looked up from germline, CDR1 is SGHRS and CDR2 is YFSETQ. The CDR3 contains 16 residues. V was clipped by 1 base and J by 2 bases, with 16 bases between them. CDR3 DNA sequence: TGCGCCAGCAGCTTGCCGCGGCGGGGGCACACCTACGAGCAGTACTTC. This encodes CASSLPRRGHTYEQYF.

This chain uses TRBV5-4 with TRBJ2-1; 9 bases are shared with TRBD2. The germline gives CDR1 SGHNT, CDR2 YYREEE (reference sequence). This CDR3 is built from 15 residues. J gave up 4 bases and V 4 bases, and 6 bases lay outside the gene matches. For the CDR3, the DNA is TGTGCCAGCAGCCCCGTAGCGGGGGAGTACAATGAGCAGTTCTTC. As protein: CASSPVAGEYNEQFF. Based on the CDR3 plus reference TRBV5-4 and TRBJ2-1, the full variable domain is ETGVTQSPTHLIKTRGQQVTLRCSSQSGHNTVSWYQQALGQGPQFIFQYYREEENGRGNFPPRFSGLQFPNYSSELNVNALELDDSALYLCASSPVAGEYNEQFFGPGTRLTVL.